This passage covers 4 T cell receptor beta chains from one sample sequenced in a study of siplizumab effects on memory and regulatory T cells. Generated by immunoSEQ multiplex PCR, the TCRdb table keeps only in-frame clones and is missing some. The data show about 87,000 clones, 87% seen once. Sequenced: Tregs sorted from blood. These receptors were taken from a human donor in good health.

Written as DNA, the CDR3 is TGTGCCAGCAGCCAAGGCAGGCAGGGGAACACTGAAGCTTTCTTT. Protein sequence: CASSQGRQGNTEAFF. This chain links TRBV14 with TRBJ1-1; maybe TRBD1 (5 bases). The germline V gene has CDR1 SGHDN and CDR2 FVKESK. The CDR3 is 15 residues long. V shed 1 base and J shed 1 base, with 10 bases lying between them.

The table lists this clone with a count of one. The genes are TRBV30 and TRBJ1-2; D unclear. This CDR3 region has 13 residues. Per germline, CDR1 GTSNPN and CDR2 SVGIG (reference sequence). V was trimmed by 2 bases and J by 4 bases, leaving 11 bases between them. The chain's CDR3 is CAWSPPEVYGYTF. The CDR3 bases are TGTGCCTGGAGTCCCCCCGAGGTCTATGGCTACACCTTC. Together with reference TRBV30 and TRBJ1-2, the CDR3 gives the full variable domain: SQTIHQWPATLVQPVGSPLSLECTVEGTSNPNLYWYRQAAGRGLQLLFYSVGIGQISSEVPQNLSASRPQDRQFILSSKKLLLSDSGFYLCAWSPPEVYGYTFGSGTRLTVV.

This clone is medium-sized by share. The V and J genes are TRBV7-9 and TRBJ2-7; possibly TRBD1 for D (5 bases). This CDR3 comprises 16 residues. Germline V CDR1 and CDR2: SEHNR, FQNEAQ (reference sequence). Trimming cost V 1 base and J 2 bases, with 15 bases left between them. In DNA, the CDR3 is TGTGCCAGCAGCTTAGGAGTGGGGTTGGGGCCCTACGAGCAGTACTTC. Translation gives CASSLGVGLGPYEQYF.

This clone was observed a single time. This sequence joins TRBV6-5 and TRBJ2-7, with unresolved D. The CDR3 totals 15 residues. Germline V lookup: CDR1 MNHEY, CDR2 SVGAGI. V was clipped by 7 bases and J by 0 bases, with 16 bases between them. The DNA of the CDR3 is TGTGCCAGCACCCCCCGGCGCATGAGCTCCTACGAGCAGTACTTC. Translated: CASTPRRMSSYEQYF.